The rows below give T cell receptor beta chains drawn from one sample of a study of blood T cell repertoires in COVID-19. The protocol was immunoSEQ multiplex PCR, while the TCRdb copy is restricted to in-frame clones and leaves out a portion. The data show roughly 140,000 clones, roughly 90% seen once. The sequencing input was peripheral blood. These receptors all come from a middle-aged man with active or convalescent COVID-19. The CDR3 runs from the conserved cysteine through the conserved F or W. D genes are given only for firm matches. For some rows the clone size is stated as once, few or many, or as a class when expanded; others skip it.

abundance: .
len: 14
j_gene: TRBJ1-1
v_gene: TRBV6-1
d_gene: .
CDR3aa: CASSDTLTAVRAFF
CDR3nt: TGTGCCAGCAGTGATACTCTGACTGCGGTTCGGGCTTTCTTT

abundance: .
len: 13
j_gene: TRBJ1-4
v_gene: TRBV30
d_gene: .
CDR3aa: CAWSVRENEKLFF
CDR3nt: TGTGCCTGGAGTGTACGGGAGAATGAAAAACTGTTTTTT

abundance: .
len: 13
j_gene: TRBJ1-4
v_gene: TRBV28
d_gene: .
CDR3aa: CASTGSRGEKLFF
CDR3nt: TGTGCCAGCACCGGGTCAAGGGGCGAAAAACTGTTTTTT

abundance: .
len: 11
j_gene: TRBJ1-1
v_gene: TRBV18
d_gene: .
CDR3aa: CASAGRTEAFF
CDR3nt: TGTGCCAGTGCGGGCCGGACTGAAGCTTTCTTT

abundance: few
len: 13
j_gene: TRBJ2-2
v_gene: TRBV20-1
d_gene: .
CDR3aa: CSASSREAGELFF
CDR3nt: TGCAGTGCTAGTTCCAGGGAAGCCGGGGAGCTGTTTTTT

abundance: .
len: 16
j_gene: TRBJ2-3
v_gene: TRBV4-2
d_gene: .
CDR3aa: CASSQARGKGTDTQYF
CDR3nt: TGTGCCAGCAGCCAAGCACGGGGGAAGGGGACAGATACGCAGTATTTT

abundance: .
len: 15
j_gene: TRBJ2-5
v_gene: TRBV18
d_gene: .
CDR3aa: CASSPVLAIQETQYF
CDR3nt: TGTGCCAGCTCACCGGTGCTAGCGATCCAAGAGACCCAGTACTTC

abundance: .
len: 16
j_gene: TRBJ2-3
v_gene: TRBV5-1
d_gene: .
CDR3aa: CASSPVPGRTTDTQYF
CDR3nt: TGCGCCAGCAGCCCGGTCCCGGGGAGAACGACAGATACGCAGTATTTT

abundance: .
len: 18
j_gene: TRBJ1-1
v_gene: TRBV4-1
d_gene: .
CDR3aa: CASSPGRGGLVGNTEAFF
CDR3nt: TGCGCCAGCAGCCCCGGACGCGGGGGCCTGGTCGGTAACACTGAAGCTTTCTTT

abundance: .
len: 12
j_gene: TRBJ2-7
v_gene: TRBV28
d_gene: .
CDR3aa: CASSLFAEEQYF
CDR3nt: TGTGCCAGCAGTTTATTTGCAGAAGAGCAGTACTTC

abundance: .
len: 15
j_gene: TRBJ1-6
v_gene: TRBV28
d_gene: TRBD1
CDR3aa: CASSSRTGGFSPLHF
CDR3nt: TGTGCCAGCAGTTCCCGGACAGGGGGTTTTTCACCCCTCCACTTT

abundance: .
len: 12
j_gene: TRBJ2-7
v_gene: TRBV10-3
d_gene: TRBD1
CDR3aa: CAIRTGPDEQYF
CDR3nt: TGTGCCATCAGGACAGGGCCCGACGAGCAGTACTTC

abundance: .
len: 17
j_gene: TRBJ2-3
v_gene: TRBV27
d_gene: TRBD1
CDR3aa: CASSSPGDRGRTDTQYF
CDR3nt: TGTGCCAGCAGTTCCCCCGGCGACAGGGGGCGCACAGATACGCAGTATTTT

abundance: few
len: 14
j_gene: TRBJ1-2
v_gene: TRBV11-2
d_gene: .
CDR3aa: CASRNFAVDYGYTF
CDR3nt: TGTGCCAGCAGGAACTTCGCCGTGGACTATGGCTACACCTTC

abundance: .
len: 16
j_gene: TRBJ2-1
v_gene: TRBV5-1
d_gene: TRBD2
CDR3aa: CASSLISGSSNNEQFF
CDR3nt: TGCGCCAGCAGCTTGATTAGCGGGAGTTCCAACAATGAGCAGTTCTTC

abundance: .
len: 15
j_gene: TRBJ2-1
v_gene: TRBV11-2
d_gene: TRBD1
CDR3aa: CASSLEQGVYNEQFF
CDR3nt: TGTGCCAGCAGCTTAGAACAGGGGGTCTACAATGAGCAGTTCTTC

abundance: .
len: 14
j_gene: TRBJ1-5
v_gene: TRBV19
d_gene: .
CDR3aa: CASSITGNGKPQHF
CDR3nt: TGTGCCAGTAGTATTACAGGGAATGGTAAGCCCCAGCATTTT